One sample yielded the 29 T cell receptor beta chains listed below, sequenced in a study of control samples from healthy donors and cancer patients. Only in-frame clones appear in the TCRdb table, and some are missing; sequencing was by immunoSEQ multiplex PCR. The table shows 260,000 or so clones, with more than 65% occurring only once. The specimen sequenced was PBMCs. These receptors were taken from an older woman with lung cancer.

The CDR3 reads CASSPLGTGGYQETQYF. In DNA, the CDR3 is TGCGCCAGCAGCCCGCTAGGAACAGGGGGCTACCAAGAGACCCAGTACTTC. The chain joins TRBV4-1 to TRBJ2-5, with 9 bases fitting TRBD1. V lost 4 bases, J lost 0 bases, and 9 bases stayed unmatched. The CDR3 runs to 17 residues. CDR1 is MGHRA, CDR2 YSYEKL, per germline.

The chain recombines TRBV15 with TRBJ2-7; 7 nucleotides agree with TRBD2. The V segment lost 1 base and the J segment 2 bases; nucleotides outside the gene matches: 5. The CDR3 loop spans 15 amino acids. Germline V CDR1 and CDR2: LNHNV, YYDKDF (reference sequence). CDR3: CATSRAIAGTYEQYF. The CDR3 coding sequence is TGTGCCACCAGCAGAGCGATAGCGGGCACCTACGAGCAGTACTTC.

This clone was observed a single time. This chain uses TRBV2 with TRBJ2-7, with 9 bases lining up with TRBD2. Germline loops: CDR1 SNHLY, CDR2 FYNNEI. J was trimmed by 3 bases and V by 3 bases; bases with no gene match: 6. The CDR3 is made up of 15 amino acids. The CDR3 reads CASSERGLAVYEQYF. Written as DNA, the CDR3 is TGTGCCAGCAGTGAGAGGGGACTAGCCGTCTACGAGCAGTACTTC.

The CDR3 sequence is CASSTGDRITGELFF. The CDR3 DNA reads as TGTGCCAGTAGTACGGGGGACAGAATCACCGGGGAGCTGTTTTTT. The V gene is TRBV19, the J gene TRBJ2-2; TRBD1 might be the D (7 bases). The germline V and J ends were trimmed by 4 bases and 4 bases, with 13 bases remaining between them. Germline V gives CDR1 LNHDA, CDR2 SQIVND (reference sequence). The CDR3 sequence is 15 residues long.

The chain has TRBV18 and TRBJ2-7, with 7 nucleotides matching TRBD2. CDR3 length: 14 residues. V lost 0 bases and J lost 4; bases outside the gene matches: 3. CDR1 and CDR2 (germline): KGHSH, LQKENI. The CDR3 region is CASSPPLSGYEQYF. CDR3 DNA sequence: TGTGCCAGCTCACCACCACTTAGCGGGTACGAGCAGTACTTC.

This clone occurred once. The chain links TRBV29-1 to TRBJ2-1, with 9 bases fitting TRBD2. CDR3 length: 14 amino acids. The trim removed 7 bases at V and 4 bases at J, leaving 8 bases unmatched. Germline CDR1 reads SQVTM; CDR2 reads ANQGSEA. CDR3 region: CSGKGGRGYNEQFF. In DNA, the CDR3 is TGCAGCGGGAAAGGCGGGAGGGGGTACAATGAGCAGTTCTTC.

The chain is built from TRBV20-1 and TRBJ1-1; tentative D call: TRBD1 (5 bases). Germline CDR1 DFQATT, CDR2 SNEGSKA (reference sequence). The CDR3 is made up of 12 amino acids. V was pared by 3 bases and J by 5 bases, with 10 bases between. CDR3 sequence reads: CSASGGGTEAFF. The CDR3 DNA reads TGCAGTGCTAGTGGGGGAGGTACTGAAGCTTTCTTT.

This chain connects TRBV14 to TRBJ2-1; D possibly corresponds to TRBD2 (5 bases). V gave up 2 bases and J gave up 6 bases, with 17 bases separating them. The CDR3 loop spans 16 amino acids. Germline values: CDR1 SGHDN, CDR2 FVKESK. CDR3 amino acids: CASSQFGRTELNEQFF. The CDR3 DNA reads as TGTGCCAGCAGCCAATTTGGTCGGACTGAACTCAATGAGCAGTTCTTC.

V gene TRBV5-4 combines with J gene TRBJ2-1; maybe TRBD1 (5 bases). Germline assignment: CDR1 SGHNT and CDR2 YYREEE (reference sequence). CDR3 length: 16 amino acids. Trimming took 0 bases from V and 6 from J, leaving 16 bases between them. The CDR3 coding sequence is TGTGCCAGCAGCTTGGGTGGTCCAGGGCGATTCAATGAGCAGTTCTTC. Translated: CASSLGGPGRFNEQFF.

The chain employs TRBV12-3 or TRBV12-4 and TRBJ2-3; D unclear. CDR3 length: 12 residues. V lost 11 bases and J lost 1, with 10 bases in between. The CDR3 bases are TGTGCCGTCCGGAAAGGCACAGATACGCAGTATTTT. Protein: CAVRKGTDTQYF.

Note on this clone: In the same sample, other DNA sequences code for this CDR3. The V call is TRBV5-1, the J call TRBJ2-3; tentatively, D is TRBD2 (6 bases). Deletions cut 0 bases from V and 4 bases from J, with 15 bases between. The CDR3 sequence is 16 residues long. CDR1 SGHRS and CDR2 YFSETQ come from the germline V gene. CDR3 sequence: CASSLAGGSGADTQYF. Here the CDR3 DNA reads TGCGCCAGCAGCTTGGCCGGAGGGAGTGGCGCAGATACGCAGTATTTT.

This chain links TRBV6-5 with TRBJ1-6; TRBD1 agrees at 7 bases. The CDR3 is 13 amino acids. The germline V gene has CDR1 MNHEY and CDR2 SVGAGI. Unmatched junction bases numbered 4, after V lost 5 bases and J lost 9 bases. Here the CDR3 reads CASSRQGSSPLHF. The CDR3 DNA is TGTGCCAGCAGTCGACAGGGCAGTTCACCCCTCCACTTT.

J is TRBJ2-1 and V is TRBV5-6; maybe TRBD2 (5 bases). This CDR3 comprises 16 residues. Germline-derived CDR1 and CDR2 are SGHDT and YYEEEE. V dropped 4 bases and J dropped 7 bases, with 21 bases sitting between them. CDR3 nucleotide sequence: TGTGCCAGCAGCCGTTGGAACAGAGCGGCAAGAAATGAGCAGTTCTTC. Translating it yields CASSRWNRAARNEQFF.

The chain is built from TRBV10-3 and TRBJ2-1; TRBD2 aligns across 7 bases. The CDR3 spans 16 residues. V lost 0 bases, J lost 2 bases, and 4 bases stayed unmatched. The germline V gene encodes CDR1 ENHRY and CDR2 SYGVKD. CDR3 sequence: CAISESVGGAYNEQFF. The CDR3 coding sequence is TGTGCCATCAGTGAGTCAGTTGGGGGGGCCTACAATGAGCAGTTCTTC.

The chain employs TRBV2 and TRBJ2-3; perhaps TRBD1 as D (5 bases). Trimming left V 9 bases short and J 5 bases short, with 12 bases between. The germline V gene has CDR1 SNHLY and CDR2 FYNNEI. The CDR3 runs 12 residues. CDR3 region: CASARVGDTQYF. As DNA, the CDR3 is TGTGCCAGTGCCAGGGTGGGAGATACGCAGTATTTT. The full variable domain, completed using reference TRBV2 and TRBJ2-3, is EPEVTQTPSHQVTQMGQEVILRCVPISNHLYFYWYRQILGQKVEFLVSFYNNEISEKSEIFDDQFSVERPDGSNFTLKIRSTKLEDSAMYFCASARVGDTQYFGPGTRLTVL.

This clone appeared a few times. The rearrangement links TRBV5-1 to TRBJ1-1; TRBD1 agrees at 7 bases. The germline V gene has CDR1 SGHRS and CDR2 YFSETQ. Trimming took 4 bases from V and 3 from J; bases not matched to a gene: 6. The CDR3 runs to 14 residues. The CDR3 reads CASSRGTADTEAFF. The CDR3 bases are TGCGCCAGCAGCCGAGGGACAGCTGACACTGAAGCTTTCTTT.

As concerns this clone: A read error is likely, as this CDR3 ends without the conserved phenylalanine or tryptophan. The DNA is left out, because the CDR3 cannot be placed on it with certainty; the CDR3 is given as TCRdb lists it. V and J are TRBV7-6 and TRBJ1-2; TRBD1, the D gene given by the table, was not confirmed from the DNA. CDR1 and CDR2 (germline): SGHVS, FNYEAQ. The CDR3 spans 17 residues, counting both ends. The chain's CDR3 is CASSGPGQGAKWLWLHL.

The chain couples TRBV6-4 to TRBJ2-2; 8 positions match TRBD2. Germline CDR1 and CDR2: MRHNA and SNTAGT. This CDR3 has 14 amino acids. V trimming: 4 bases; J trimming: 7 bases; junction bases outside the gene matches: 5. The CDR3 coding sequence is TGTGCCAGCAGTGTCGGGGGGGACGGCGGGGAGCTGTTTTTT. Its protein product is CASSVGGDGGELFF.

As DNA, the CDR3 is TGCGCCAGCAGCTCCCTAGGCGCCCGCACTGAAGCTTTCTTT. Protein: CASSSLGARTEAFF. This chain uses TRBV5-1 with TRBJ1-1; D is uncertain. Germline assignment: CDR1 SGHRS and CDR2 YFSETQ. The CDR3 sequence is 14 residues long. V was pared by 3 bases and J by 4 bases, with 13 bases between.

This chain joins TRBV2 and TRBJ2-7, with D possibly being TRBD1 (6 bases). Germline lookup yields CDR1 SNHLY and CDR2 FYNNEI. This CDR3 contains 15 residues. Trimming removed 1 base from V and 2 bases from J, with 12 bases in between. The CDR3 bases are TGTGCCAGCAGTGAAGAAGACAGGCCCCCCTACGAGCAGTACTTC. Its protein is CASSEEDRPPYEQYF. Together with reference TRBV2 and TRBJ2-7, the CDR3 gives the full variable domain: EPEVTQTPSHQVTQMGQEVILRCVPISNHLYFYWYRQILGQKVEFLVSFYNNEISEKSEIFDDQFSVERPDGSNFTLKIRSTKLEDSAMYFCASSEEDRPPYEQYFGPGTRLTVT.

This clone turned up a few times. V and J are TRBV18 and TRBJ2-7; D gene uncertain. This CDR3 has 14 residues. Trimming took off 3 bases at V and 8 bases at J, with 17 bases between the two ends. CDR1 KGHSH and CDR2 LQKENI come from the germline V gene. CDR3 residues: CASSPDGLPTKQYF. The CDR3 DNA follows: TGTGCCAGCTCACCGGACGGGTTACCTACGAAGCAGTACTTC. The full variable domain, completed using reference TRBV18 and TRBJ2-7, is NAGVMQNPRHLVRRRGQEARLRCSPMKGHSHVYWYRQLPEEGLKFMVYLQKENIIDESGMPKERFSAEFPKEGPSILRIQQVVRGDSAAYFCASSPDGLPTKQYFGPGTRLTVT.

This chain links TRBV5-1 with TRBJ1-4; a weak D match, TRBD1 (6 bases). V lost 2 bases to trimming and J lost 5 bases, with 13 bases between them. Germline V CDR1 and CDR2: SGHRS, YFSETQ. The CDR3 loop spans 15 amino acids. DNA for the CDR3: TGCGCCAGCAGCTTACAGAGGGGGGAAAATGAAAAACTGTTTTTT. Protein: CASSLQRGENEKLFF.

As concerns this clone: Compared with germline, one end of the junction differs, possibly owing to a read error. The chain employs TRBV12-5 and TRBJ2-5; 7 bases are shared with TRBD2. The CDR3 is 15 residues long. CDR1 is LGHNT, CDR2 FRNRAP, per germline. The CDR3 nucleotides read TGTGCTAGTGGTTTGGACCCCGGGACTAAGGGCCTCTTTAACTTC. Its protein is CASGLDPGTKGLFNF.

The chain uses TRBV9 and TRBJ2-2; 13 nucleotides align to TRBD2. Germline V gene sequence: CDR1 SGDLS, CDR2 YYNGEE. J gave up 9 bases and V 3 bases, and 11 bases lay outside the gene matches. The CDR3 runs 17 residues. CDR3 coding DNA: TGTGCCAGCAGCGCCCCGGGACTAGCGGGAAGGAGCCGGGAGCTGTTTTTT. It encodes CASSAPGLAGRSRELFF.

The chain couples TRBV5-1 to TRBJ2-5, with D unclear. Germline V gene lookup returns CDR1 SGHRS and CDR2 YFSETQ. V lost 0 bases and J 5 bases, leaving 14 bases between the germline ends. The CDR3 is made up of 15 amino acids. In nucleotides, the CDR3 is TGCGCCAGCAGCTTGGTCTTGTCGGGCCCGGAGACCCAGTACTTC. Translation: CASSLVLSGPETQYF.

The V and J genes are TRBV5-5 and TRBJ1-1; 7 nucleotides line up with TRBD1. The CDR3 extends over 18 amino acids. Germline-derived CDR1 and CDR2 are SGHKS and YYEKEE (reference sequence). V shed 0 bases, J shed 6 bases, and the junction held 17 bases outside the gene matches. The CDR3 region has the DNA TGTGCCAGCAGCTTGGACCGTTTCGTGAGGGGGCTAAGGGCTGAAGCTTTCTTT. It is translated as CASSLDRFVRGLRAEAFF.

The rearrangement uses TRBV7-9 and TRBJ1-3, with 9 positions matching TRBD1. This CDR3 spans 18 amino acids. Germline CDR1 and CDR2: SEHNR and FQNEAQ (reference sequence). With 5 bases clipped from V and 2 bases from J, the junction kept 13 bases outside the gene matches. CDR3 region: CASSAPRDREGPGNTIYF. For the CDR3, the DNA is TGTGCCAGCAGCGCGCCCCGGGACAGGGAAGGTCCTGGAAACACCATATATTTT.

This chain uses TRBV2 with TRBJ2-2, with 9 bases fitting TRBD1. Trimming at V came to 4 bases and at J to 4 bases, leaving 7 bases not matched to a gene. Germline loops: CDR1 SNHLY, CDR2 FYNNEI. The CDR3 consists of 16 residues. DNA for the CDR3: TGTGCCAGCAGTGCGTACAGGGGGCTGACCACCGGGGAGCTGTTTTTT. It is translated as CASSAYRGLTTGELFF.

The chain couples TRBV9 to TRBJ2-5, with D tentatively TRBD1 (6 bases). V dropped 7 bases and J dropped 4 bases, with 8 bases sitting between them. This CDR3 comprises 11 residues. Per the germline V gene, CDR1 is SGDLS and CDR2 is YYNGEE. The CDR3 DNA follows: TGTGCCAGCGGGGGCCGAGAGACCCAGTACTTC. This translates into CASGGRETQYF.